Reported below is one T cell receptor beta chain. CDR1 is SGHRS, CDR2 YFSETQ, per germline. V shed 2 bases, J shed 6 bases, and the junction held 5 bases outside the gene matches. This CDR3 comprises 14 residues. This record belongs to a study of T cells after yellow fever vaccination. MiXCR, run by TCRdb on the 5' RACE reads, gives a single entry per CDR3 protein. This sample carries some 300,000 distinct CDR3 sequences, roughly 4% of them seen once, and the ten largest clones take around a quarter. The rearrangement joins TRBV5-1 to TRBJ2-4; 7 nucleotides agree with TRBD1. This specimen consisted of PBMCs, obtained on the day of the yellow fever booster vaccination. This clonotype was obtained from a man younger than 35 who received the YFV17D yellow fever vaccine. The CDR3 spells CASSLDREGNIQYF. CDR3 coding DNA: TGCGCCAGCAGCTTAGACAGGGAAGGAAACATTCAGTACTTC.